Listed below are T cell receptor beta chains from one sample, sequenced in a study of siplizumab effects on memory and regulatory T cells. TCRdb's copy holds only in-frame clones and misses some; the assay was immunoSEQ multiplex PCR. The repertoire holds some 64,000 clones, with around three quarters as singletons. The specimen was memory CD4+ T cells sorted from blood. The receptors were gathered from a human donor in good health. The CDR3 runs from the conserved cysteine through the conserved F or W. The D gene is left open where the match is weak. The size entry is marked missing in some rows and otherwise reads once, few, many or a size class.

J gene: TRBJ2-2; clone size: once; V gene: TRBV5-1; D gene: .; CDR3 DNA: TGCGCCAGCAGCTTGGACACCTCGGGGACCGGGGAGCTGTTTTTT; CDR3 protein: CASSLDTSGTGELFF
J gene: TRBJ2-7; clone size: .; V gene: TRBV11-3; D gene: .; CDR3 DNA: TGTGCCAGCAGCTTAGGGGGGCACTACGAGCAGTACTTC; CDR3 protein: CASSLGGHYEQYF
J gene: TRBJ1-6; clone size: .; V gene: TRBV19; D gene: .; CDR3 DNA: TGTGCCAGTATGGAGTCTGGATCACCCCTCCACTTT; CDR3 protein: CASMESGSPLHF
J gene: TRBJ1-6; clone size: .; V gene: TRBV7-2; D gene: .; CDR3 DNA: TGTGCCAGCAGCCAGGGGATTAGGGATTCACCCCTCCACTTT; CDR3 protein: CASSQGIRDSPLHF
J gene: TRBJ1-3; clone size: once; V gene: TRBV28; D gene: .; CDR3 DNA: TGTGCCAGCACTGACAGAGCCTCTGGAAACACCATATATTTT; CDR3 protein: CASTDRASGNTIYF
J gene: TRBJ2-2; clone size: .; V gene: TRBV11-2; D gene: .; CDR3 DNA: TGTGCCAGCAGATTACAGGCCCCCGGGGAGCTGTTTTTT; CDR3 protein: CASRLQAPGELFF
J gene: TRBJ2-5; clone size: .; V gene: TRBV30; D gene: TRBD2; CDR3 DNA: TGTGCCTGGAGAAACGGGGGAGGGGTAGAGACCCAGTACTTC; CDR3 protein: CAWRNGGGVETQYF
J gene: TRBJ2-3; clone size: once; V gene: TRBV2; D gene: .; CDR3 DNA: TGTGCCAGCAGTGGCAGATACCGCACAGATACGCAGTATTTT; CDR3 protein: CASSGRYRTDTQYF
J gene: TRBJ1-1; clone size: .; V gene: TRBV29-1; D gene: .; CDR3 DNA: TGCAGCGTTGATGGGGGGGCAGGGAGCACTGAAGCTTTCTTT; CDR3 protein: CSVDGGAGSTEAFF
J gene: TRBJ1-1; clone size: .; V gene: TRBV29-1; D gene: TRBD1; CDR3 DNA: TGCAGCGCGGGACAGGGGTGGGTGAACACTGAAGCTTTCTTT; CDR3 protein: CSAGQGWVNTEAFF
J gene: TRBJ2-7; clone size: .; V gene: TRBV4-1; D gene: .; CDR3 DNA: TGCGCCAGCAGCCCTATCGGAACAAAGACCTACGAGCAGTACTTC; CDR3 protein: CASSPIGTKTYEQYF
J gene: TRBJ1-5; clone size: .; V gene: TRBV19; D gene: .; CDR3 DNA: TGTGCGTCCCGGTTAGGGGACTTAGGAAATCAGCCCCAGCATTTT; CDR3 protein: CASRLGDLGNQPQHF
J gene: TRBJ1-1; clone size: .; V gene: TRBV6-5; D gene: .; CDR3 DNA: TGTGCCAGCAGTTATCAGAGTGGCAGGGCTGCTGAAGCTTTCTTT; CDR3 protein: CASSYQSGRAAEAFF
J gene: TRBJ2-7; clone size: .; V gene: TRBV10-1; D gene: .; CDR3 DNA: TGCGCCAGCCTCATAGGTTCGGGGTTCTACGAGCAGTACTTC; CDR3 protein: CASLIGSGFYEQYF
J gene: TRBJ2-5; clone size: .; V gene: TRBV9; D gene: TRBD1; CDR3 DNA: TGTGCCAGCTCATACAGGGGTAAAGAGACCCAGTACTTC; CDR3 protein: CASSYRGKETQYF
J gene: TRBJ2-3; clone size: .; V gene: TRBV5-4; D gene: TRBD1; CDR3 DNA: TGTGCCAGCAGCTTGGGGACAGGGATGAGTTTAGATACGCAGTATTTT; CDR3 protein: CASSLGTGMSLDTQYF
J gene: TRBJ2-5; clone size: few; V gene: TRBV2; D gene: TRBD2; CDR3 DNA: TGTGCCAGCAGTGTACTAGCGGGGATGGGAGAGACCCAGTACTTC; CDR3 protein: CASSVLAGMGETQYF
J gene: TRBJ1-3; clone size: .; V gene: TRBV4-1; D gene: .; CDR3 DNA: TGCGCCAGCAGCCAAGAGGAAGGGAGAAACACCATATATTTT; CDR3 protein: CASSQEEGRNTIYF
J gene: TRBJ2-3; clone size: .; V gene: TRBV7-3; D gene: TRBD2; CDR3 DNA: TGTGCCAGCAGCTTAGGACTAGCGGCAGATACGCAGTATTTT; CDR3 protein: CASSLGLAADTQYF
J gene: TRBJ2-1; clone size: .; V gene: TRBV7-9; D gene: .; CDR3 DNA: TGTGCCAGCAGCCCCCGGGGGGGACAGGGACGTAGTGAGCAGTTCTTC; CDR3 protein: CASSPRGGQGRSEQFF
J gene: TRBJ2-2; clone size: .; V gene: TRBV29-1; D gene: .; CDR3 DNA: TGCAGCGTTGCCCCAGACACCGGGGAGCTGTTTTTT; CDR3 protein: CSVAPDTGELFF
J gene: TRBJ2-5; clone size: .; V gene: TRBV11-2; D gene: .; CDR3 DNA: TGTGCCAGCGGCGTCTTACAAGAGACCCAGTACTTC; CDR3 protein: CASGVLQETQYF
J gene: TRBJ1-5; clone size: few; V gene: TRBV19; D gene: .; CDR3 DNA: TGTGCCAGTTCTCTCGGGGGCACGGTTAATCAGCCCCAGCATTTT; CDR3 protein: CASSLGGTVNQPQHF
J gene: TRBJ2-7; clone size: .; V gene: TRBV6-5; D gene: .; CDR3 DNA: TGTGCCAGCAGTGAACGGAGGGCCTACGAGCAGTACTTC; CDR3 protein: CASSERRAYEQYF
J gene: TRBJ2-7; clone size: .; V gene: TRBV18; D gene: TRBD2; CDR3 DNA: TGTGCCAGCTCACCTACCTTAGCGGGCGCTACCTACGAGCAGTACTTC; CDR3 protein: CASSPTLAGATYEQYF
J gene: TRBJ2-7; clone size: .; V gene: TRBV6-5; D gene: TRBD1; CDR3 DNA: TGTGCCAGCAGGTGGGACAGGGAGACCTACGAGCAGTACTTC; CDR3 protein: CASRWDRETYEQYF
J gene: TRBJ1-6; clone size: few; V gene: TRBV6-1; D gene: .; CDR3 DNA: TGTGCCACCATCAATGCGGGGAATTCACCCCTCCACTTT; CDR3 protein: CATINAGNSPLHF
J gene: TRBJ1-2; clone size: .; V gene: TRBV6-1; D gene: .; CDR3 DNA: TGTGCCAGCAGTAAAGGACAGATTAGCGGCTACACCTTC; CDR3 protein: CASSKGQISGYTF
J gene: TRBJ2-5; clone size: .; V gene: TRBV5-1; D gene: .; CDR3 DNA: TGCGTCAGCAGCTTGGTCGCGGCAGCAGAGACCCAGTACTTC; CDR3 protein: CVSSLVAAAETQYF
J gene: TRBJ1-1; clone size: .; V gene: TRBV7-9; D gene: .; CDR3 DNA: TGTGCCAGCAGCTCTAAACAGGTAAACACTGAAGCTTTCTTT; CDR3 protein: CASSSKQVNTEAFF
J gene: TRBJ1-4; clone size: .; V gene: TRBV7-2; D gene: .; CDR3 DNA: TGTGCCAGCAGCTTCCCCAGCACAACTAATGAAAAACTGTTTTTT; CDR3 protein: CASSFPSTTNEKLFF
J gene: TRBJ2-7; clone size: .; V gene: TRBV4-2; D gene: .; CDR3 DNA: TGTGCCAGCAGCCAACCGACCGACTCCTACGAGCAGTACTTC; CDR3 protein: CASSQPTDSYEQYF
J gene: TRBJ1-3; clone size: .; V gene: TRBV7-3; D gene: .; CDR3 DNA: TGTGCCAGCAGCTTAGAAGGAAACACCATATATTTT; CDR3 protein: CASSLEGNTIYF
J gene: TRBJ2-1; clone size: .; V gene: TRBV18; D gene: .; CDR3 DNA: TGTGCCAGCTCACCACCGACGACTCCCTACAATGAGCAGTTCTTC; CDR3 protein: CASSPPTTPYNEQFF
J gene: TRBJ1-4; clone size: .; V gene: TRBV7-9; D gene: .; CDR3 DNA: TGTGCCAGCAGCCCGGGGGCAGGGAATGAAAAACTGTTTTTT; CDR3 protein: CASSPGAGNEKLFF
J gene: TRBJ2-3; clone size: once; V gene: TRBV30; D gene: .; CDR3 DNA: TGTGCCTGGACAGGGGCGGATACGCAGTATTTT; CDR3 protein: CAWTGADTQYF
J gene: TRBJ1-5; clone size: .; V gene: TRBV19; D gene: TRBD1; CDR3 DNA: TGTGCCAGTCATACACAGGGGGCCCATCAGCCCCAGCATTTT; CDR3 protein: CASHTQGAHQPQHF
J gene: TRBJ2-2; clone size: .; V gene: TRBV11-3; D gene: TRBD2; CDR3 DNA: TGTGCCAGCAGCTTAGATCGGGAGGGAAGGAACACCGGGGAGCTGTTTTTT; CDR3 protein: CASSLDREGRNTGELFF
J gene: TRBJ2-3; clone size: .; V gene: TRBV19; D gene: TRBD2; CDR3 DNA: TGTGCCAGTAGTATGAATAAGGGAGGGACAGATACGCAGTATTTT; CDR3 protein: CASSMNKGGTDTQYF
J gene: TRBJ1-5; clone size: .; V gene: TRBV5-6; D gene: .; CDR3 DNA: TGTGCCAGCAGCCTACTCATGACAGGACCCCAGCATTTT; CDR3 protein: CASSLLMTGPQHF
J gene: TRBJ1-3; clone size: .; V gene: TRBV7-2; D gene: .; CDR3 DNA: TGTGCCAGCAGCTTAGTTCACGGGGGTAGAGGAAACACCATATATTTT; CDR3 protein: CASSLVHGGRGNTIYF
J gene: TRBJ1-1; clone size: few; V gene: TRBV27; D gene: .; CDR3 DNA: TGTGCCAGTTCTTCGGTGAACACTGAAGCTTTCTTT; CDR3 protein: CASSSVNTEAFF
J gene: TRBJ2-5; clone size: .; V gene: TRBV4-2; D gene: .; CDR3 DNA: TGTGCCAGCAGCCAAGCCCCCCAAGAGACCCAGTACTTC; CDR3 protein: CASSQAPQETQYF
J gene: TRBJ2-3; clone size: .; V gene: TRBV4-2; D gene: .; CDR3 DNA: TGTGCCAGCAGCCAAGTCGGGGCCGCAGATACGCAGTATTTT; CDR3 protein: CASSQVGAADTQYF
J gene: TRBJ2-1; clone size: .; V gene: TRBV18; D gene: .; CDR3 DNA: TGTGCCAGCTCACCAGAATCCTACAATGAGCAGTTCTTC; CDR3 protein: CASSPESYNEQFF
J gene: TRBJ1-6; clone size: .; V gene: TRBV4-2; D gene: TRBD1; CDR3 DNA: TGTGCCAGCAGCCAACCGGGACAGGGGGCGAATTCACCCCTCCACTTT; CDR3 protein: CASSQPGQGANSPLHF
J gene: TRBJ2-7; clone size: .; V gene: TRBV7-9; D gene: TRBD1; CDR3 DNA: TGTGCCAGCAGCCCAGGACAGGGGGAGGGCGAGCAGTACTTC; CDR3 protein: CASSPGQGEGEQYF
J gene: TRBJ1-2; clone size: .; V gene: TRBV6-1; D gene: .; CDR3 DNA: TGTGCCAGCACTCAAGGACAGTGGAATGGCTACACCTTC; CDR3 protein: CASTQGQWNGYTF
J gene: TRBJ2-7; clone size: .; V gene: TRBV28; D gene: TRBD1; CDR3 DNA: TGTGCCAGCAGTTTACCCCGGGACAGGAACTCCTACGAGCAGTACTTC; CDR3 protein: CASSLPRDRNSYEQYF
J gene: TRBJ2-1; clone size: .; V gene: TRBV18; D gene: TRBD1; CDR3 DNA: TGTGCCAGCTCACTCGGGACAGGGGGCAACAATGAGCAGTTCTTC; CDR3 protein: CASSLGTGGNNEQFF
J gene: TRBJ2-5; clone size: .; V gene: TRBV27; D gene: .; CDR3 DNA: TGTGCCAGCAGTGGGGGGGCCTCCCGGGAGACCCAGTACTTC; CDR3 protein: CASSGGASRETQYF
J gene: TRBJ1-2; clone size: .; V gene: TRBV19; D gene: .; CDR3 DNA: TGTGCCAGTATATCAACAGGCCCAGCTAACTATGGCTACACCTTC; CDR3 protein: CASISTGPANYGYTF
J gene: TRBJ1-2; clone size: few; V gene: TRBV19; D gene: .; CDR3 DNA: TGTGCCAGCGCCGGTTCCAACTATGGCTACACCTTC; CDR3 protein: CASAGSNYGYTF
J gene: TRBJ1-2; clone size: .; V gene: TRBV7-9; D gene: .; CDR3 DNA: TGTGCCAGCAGCCCGGATGGGGCCGAAGCCAACTATGGCTACACCTTC; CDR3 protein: CASSPDGAEANYGYTF
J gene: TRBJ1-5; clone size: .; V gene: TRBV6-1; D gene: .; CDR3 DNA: TGTGCCAGCAGCTCAGGGTACGATCAGCCCCAGCATTTT; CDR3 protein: CASSSGYDQPQHF
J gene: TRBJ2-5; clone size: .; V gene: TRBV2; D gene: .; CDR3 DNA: TGTGCCAGCAGTGGATTAGAGACCCAGTACTTC; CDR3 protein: CASSGLETQYF
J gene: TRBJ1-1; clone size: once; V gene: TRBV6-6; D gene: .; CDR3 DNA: TGTGCCAGCAATTCTCCGACGGGGAACACTGAAGCTTTCTTT; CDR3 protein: CASNSPTGNTEAFF
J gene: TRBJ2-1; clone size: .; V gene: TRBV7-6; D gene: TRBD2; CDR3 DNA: TGTGCCAGCAGCTTAGCGTTTCCGGGGACTAGCGGGGGCCATGAGCAGTTCTTC; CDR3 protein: CASSLAFPGTSGGHEQFF